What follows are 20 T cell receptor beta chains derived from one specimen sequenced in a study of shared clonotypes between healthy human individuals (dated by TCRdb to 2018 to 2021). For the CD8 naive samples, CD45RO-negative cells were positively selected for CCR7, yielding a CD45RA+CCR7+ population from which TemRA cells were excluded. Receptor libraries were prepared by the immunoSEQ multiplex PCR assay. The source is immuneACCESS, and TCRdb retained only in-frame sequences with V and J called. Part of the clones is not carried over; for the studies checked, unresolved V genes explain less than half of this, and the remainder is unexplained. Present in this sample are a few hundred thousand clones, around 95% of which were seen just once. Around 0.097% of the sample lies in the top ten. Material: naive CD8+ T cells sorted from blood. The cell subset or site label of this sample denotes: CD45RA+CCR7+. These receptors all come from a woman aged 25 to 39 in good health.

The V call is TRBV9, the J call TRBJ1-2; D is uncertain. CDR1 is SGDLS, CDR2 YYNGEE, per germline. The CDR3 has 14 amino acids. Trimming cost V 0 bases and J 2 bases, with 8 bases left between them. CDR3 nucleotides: TGTGCCAGCAGCGTAGACGGACTGAACTATGGCTACACCTTC. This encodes CASSVDGLNYGYTF.

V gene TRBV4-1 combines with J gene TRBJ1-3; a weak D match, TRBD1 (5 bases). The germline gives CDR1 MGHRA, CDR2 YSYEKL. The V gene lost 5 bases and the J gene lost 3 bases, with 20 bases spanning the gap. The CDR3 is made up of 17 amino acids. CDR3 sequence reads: CASSSQGRLQLGNTIYF. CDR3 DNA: TGCGCCAGCAGCTCCCAGGGTAGACTGCAGCTTGGAAACACCATATATTTT.

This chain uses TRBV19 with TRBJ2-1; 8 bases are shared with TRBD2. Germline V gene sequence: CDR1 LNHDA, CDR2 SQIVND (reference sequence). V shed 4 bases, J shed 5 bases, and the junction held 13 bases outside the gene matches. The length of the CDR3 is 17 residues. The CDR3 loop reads CASSRVAGREVHNEQFF. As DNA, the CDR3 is TGTGCCAGTAGTAGAGTAGCCGGGCGGGAGGTCCACAATGAGCAGTTCTTC. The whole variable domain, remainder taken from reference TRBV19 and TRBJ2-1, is DGGITQSPKYLFRKEGQNVTLSCEQNLNHDAMYWYRQDPGQGLRLIYYSQIVNDFQKGDIAEGYSVSREKKESFPLTVTSAQKNPTAFYLCASSRVAGREVHNEQFFGPGTRLTVL.

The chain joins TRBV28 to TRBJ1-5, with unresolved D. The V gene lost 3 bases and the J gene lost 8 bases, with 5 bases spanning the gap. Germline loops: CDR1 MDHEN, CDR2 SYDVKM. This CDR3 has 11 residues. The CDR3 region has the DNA TGTGCCAGCAGTTTCAAGGAGCCCCAGCATTTT. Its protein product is CASSFKEPQHF.

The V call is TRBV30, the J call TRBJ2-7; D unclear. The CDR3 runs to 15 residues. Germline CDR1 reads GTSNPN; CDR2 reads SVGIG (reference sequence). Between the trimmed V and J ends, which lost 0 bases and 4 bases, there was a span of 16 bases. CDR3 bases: TGTGCCTGGAGTGTTAGCAGGCGGCCCTGGTACGAGCAGTACTTC. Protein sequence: CAWSVSRRPWYEQYF.

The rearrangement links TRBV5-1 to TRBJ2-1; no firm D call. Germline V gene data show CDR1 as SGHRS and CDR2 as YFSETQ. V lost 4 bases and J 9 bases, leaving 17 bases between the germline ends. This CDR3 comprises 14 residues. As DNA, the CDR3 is TGCGCCAGCAGCCCCAATTCAGAGCCGGGTGAGCAGTTCTTC. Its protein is CASSPNSEPGEQFF.

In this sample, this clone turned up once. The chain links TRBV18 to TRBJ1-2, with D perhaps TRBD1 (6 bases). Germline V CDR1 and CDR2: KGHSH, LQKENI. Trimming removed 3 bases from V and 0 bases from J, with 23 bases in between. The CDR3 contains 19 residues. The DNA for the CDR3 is TGTGCCAGCTCACCGGGGGGCGCTGCGGGGACAAACCCTAACTATGGCTACACCTTC. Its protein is CASSPGGAAGTNPNYGYTF.

CDR3 in DNA: TGTGCCAGCAGCTTTTCAGGCCACTTTGCAACTAATGAAAAACTGTTTTTT. It yields the protein CASSFSGHFATNEKLFF. The chain has TRBV11-1 and TRBJ1-4; D not resolved. The CDR3 extends over 17 amino acids. V shed 3 bases and J shed 0 bases, with 14 bases lying between them. Germline values: CDR1 SGHAT, CDR2 FQDESV (reference sequence).

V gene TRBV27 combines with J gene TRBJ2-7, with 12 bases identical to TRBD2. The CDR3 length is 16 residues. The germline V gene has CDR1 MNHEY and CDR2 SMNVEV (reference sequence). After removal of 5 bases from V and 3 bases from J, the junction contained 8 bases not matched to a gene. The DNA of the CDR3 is TGTGCCAGCAGTCTGCGAACGGGACTAGCGGGCTACGAGCAGTACTTC. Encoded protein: CASSLRTGLAGYEQYF.

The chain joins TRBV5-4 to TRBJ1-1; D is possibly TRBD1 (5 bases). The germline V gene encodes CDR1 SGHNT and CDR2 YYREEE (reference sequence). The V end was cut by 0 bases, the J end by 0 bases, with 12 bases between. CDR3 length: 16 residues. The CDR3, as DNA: TGTGCCAGCAGCTTGGGCCGAGGGGATATGAACACTGAAGCTTTCTTT. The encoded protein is CASSLGRGDMNTEAFF.

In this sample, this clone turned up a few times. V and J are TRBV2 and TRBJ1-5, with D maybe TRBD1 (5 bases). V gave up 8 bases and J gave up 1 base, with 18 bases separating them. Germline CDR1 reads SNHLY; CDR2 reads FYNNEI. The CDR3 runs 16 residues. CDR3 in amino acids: CASYARGPISNQPQHF. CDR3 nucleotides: TGTGCCAGCTACGCTCGGGGACCGATAAGCAATCAGCCCCAGCATTTT.

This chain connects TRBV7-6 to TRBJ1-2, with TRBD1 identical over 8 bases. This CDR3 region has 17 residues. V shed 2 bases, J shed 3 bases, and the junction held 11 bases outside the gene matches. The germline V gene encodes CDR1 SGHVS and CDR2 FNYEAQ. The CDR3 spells CASSLTPLTGVDYGYTF. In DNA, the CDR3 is TGTGCCAGCAGCTTAACTCCCCTGACAGGGGTGGACTATGGCTACACCTTC.

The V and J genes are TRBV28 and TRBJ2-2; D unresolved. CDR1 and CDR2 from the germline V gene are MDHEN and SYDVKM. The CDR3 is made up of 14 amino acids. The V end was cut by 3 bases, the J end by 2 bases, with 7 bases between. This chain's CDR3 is CASSLRSNTGELFF. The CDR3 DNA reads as TGTGCCAGCAGTTTGCGCAGTAACACCGGGGAGCTGTTTTTT.

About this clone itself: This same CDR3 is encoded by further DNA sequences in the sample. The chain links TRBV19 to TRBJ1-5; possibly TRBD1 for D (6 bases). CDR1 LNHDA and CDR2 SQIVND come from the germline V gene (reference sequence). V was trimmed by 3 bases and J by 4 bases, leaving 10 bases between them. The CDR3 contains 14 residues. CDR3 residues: CASSIRDTNQPQHF. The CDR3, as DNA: TGTGCCAGTAGTATTCGGGACACGAATCAGCCCCAGCATTTT.

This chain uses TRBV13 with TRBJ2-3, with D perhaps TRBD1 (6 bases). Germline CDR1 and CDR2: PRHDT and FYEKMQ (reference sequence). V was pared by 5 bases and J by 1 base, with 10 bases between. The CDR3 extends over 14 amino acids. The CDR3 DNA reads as TGTGCCAGCAGCATGAGACAGGGCACAGATACGCAGTATTTT. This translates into CASSMRQGTDTQYF.

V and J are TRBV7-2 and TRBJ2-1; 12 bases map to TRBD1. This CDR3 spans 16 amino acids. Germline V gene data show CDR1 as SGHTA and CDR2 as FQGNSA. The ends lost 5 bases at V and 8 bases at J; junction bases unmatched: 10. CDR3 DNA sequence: TGTGCCAGCAGCCCCCAGGGACAGGGGGCCCGGGATGAGCAGTTCTTC. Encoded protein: CASSPQGQGARDEQFF.

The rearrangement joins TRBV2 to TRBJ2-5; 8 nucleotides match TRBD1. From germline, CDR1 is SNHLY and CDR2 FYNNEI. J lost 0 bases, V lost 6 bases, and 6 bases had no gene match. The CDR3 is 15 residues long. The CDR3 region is CASRVGQADQETQYF. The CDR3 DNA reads TGTGCCAGCAGAGTGGGACAGGCCGACCAAGAGACCCAGTACTTC.

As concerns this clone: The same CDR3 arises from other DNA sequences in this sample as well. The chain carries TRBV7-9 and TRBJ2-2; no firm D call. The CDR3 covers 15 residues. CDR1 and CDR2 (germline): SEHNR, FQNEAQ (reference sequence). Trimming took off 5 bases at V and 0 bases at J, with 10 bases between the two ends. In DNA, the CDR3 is TGTGCCAGCAGCCCCGGGCTAACGAACACCGGGGAGCTGTTTTTT. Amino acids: CASSPGLTNTGELFF.

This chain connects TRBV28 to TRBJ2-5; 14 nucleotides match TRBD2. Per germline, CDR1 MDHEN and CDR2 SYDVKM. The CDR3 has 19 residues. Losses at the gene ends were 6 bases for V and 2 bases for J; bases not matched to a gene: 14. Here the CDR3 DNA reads TGTGCCAGCAGCCCCATCCCGGGGACTAGCGGGAGTGTACAAGAGACCCAGTACTTC. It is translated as CASSPIPGTSGSVQETQYF.

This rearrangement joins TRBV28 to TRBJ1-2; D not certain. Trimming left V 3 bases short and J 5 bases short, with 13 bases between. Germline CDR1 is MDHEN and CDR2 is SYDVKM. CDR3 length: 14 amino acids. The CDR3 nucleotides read TGTGCCAGCAGTTTTATTGGGTGGAGGTATGGCTACACCTTC. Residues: CASSFIGWRYGYTF.